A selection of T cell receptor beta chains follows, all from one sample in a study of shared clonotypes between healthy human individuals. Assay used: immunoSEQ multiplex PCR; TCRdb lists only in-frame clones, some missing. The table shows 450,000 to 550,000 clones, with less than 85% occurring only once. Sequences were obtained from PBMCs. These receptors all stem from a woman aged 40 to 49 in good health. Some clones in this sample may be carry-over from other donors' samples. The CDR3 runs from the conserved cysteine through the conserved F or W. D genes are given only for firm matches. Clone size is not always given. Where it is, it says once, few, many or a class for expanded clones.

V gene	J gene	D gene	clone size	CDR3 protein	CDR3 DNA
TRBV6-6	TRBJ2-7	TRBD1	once	CASSRGQGGEQYF	TGTGCCAGCAGCCGGGGACAGGGAGGCGAGCAGTACTTC
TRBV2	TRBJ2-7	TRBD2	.	CASSLGRDLEQYF	TGTGCCAGCAGCCTGGGGAGGGACCTGGAGCAGTACTTC
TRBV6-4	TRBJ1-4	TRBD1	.	CASRRDSATNEKLFF	TGTGCCAGCAGACGGGACAGCGCAACTAATGAAAAACTGTTTTTT
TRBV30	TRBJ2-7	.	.	CCVASPYEQYF	TGTTGTGTGGCTTCGCCCTACGAGCAGTACTTC
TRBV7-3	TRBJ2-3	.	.	CASGDSRTDTQYF	TGTGCCAGCGGAGACTCTCGCACAGATACGCAGTATTTT
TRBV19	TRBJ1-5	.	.	CASSIEDRQYQPQHF	TGTGCCAGTAGTATAGAAGACAGACAATATCAGCCCCAGCATTTT
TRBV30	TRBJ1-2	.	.	CAWDRSRGHWVYGYTF	TGTGCCTGGGATCGGAGCCGGGGGCATTGGGTCTATGGCTACACCTTC
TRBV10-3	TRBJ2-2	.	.	CAISRLPNGGTGELFF	TGTGCCATCAGCAGACTGCCTAATGGAGGTACCGGGGAGCTGTTTTTT
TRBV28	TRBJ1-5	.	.	CASSLMYSNQPQHF	TGTGCCAGCAGTTTAATGTATAGCAATCAGCCCCAGCATTTT
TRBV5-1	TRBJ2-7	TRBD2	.	CASSLGLAGGGQYF	TGCGCCAGCAGCTTGGGACTAGCGGGCGGAGGGCAGTACTTC
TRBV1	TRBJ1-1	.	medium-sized	CTSSQEDRENTEAFF	TGCACCAGCAGCCAAGAAGACAGGGAGAACACTGAAGCTTTCTTT
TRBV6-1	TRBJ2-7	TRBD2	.	CASIRSGLGMYEQYF	TGTGCCAGCATTAGAAGCGGACTAGGGATGTACGAGCAGTACTTC
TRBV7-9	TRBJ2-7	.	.	CASSLGGGKGPYEQYF	TGTGCCAGCAGCTTAGGGGGTGGGAAAGGACCCTACGAGCAGTACTTC
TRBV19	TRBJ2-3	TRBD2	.	CASSTRDYSDTQYF	TGTGCCAGTAGTACCAGGGACTACTCGGATACGCAGTATTTT
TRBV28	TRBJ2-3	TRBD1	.	CASSPHLDRATDTQYF	TGTGCCAGCAGTCCACATTTGGACAGGGCCACAGATACGCAGTATTTT
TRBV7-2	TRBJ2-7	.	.	CASSLVFSEQYF	TGTGCCAGCAGCTTAGTTTTTAGCGAGCAGTACTTC
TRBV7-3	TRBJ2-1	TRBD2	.	CASSLTGTSHNEQFF	TGTGCCAGCAGCTTAACCGGGACTAGTCACAATGAGCAGTTCTTC
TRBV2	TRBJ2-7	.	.	CASSEGSTYEQYF	TGTGCCAGCAGCGAGGGGTCTACCTACGAGCAGTACTTC
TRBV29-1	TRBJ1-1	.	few	CSVDRGTEAFF	TGCAGCGTTGACAGGGGAACTGAAGCTTTCTTT
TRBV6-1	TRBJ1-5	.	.	CASSIQDNSNQPQHF	TGTGCCAGCAGTATCCAGGATAATAGCAATCAGCCCCAGCATTTT
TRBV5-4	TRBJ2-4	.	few	CASSLDRNIQYF	TGTGCCAGCAGCTTGGACAGAAACATTCAGTACTTC
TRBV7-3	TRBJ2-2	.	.	CASSPRGGSLTGELFF	TGTGCCAGCAGCCCCCGAGGCGGAAGTTTAACCGGGGAGCTGTTTTTT